Below are 24 T cell receptor beta chains sequenced from a single sample in a study of cytomegalovirus exposure and HLA in healthy donors. 13 Jbeta primers and 60 Vbeta primers were used for the PCR. Clones were sequenced by immunoSEQ multiplex PCR, and TCRdb holds only the in-frame ones, with some missing. The table records about 160,000 clones, 80% to 85% of them present only once. The specimen was PBMCs. These receptors all come from a man over 45 in good health and CMV-seropositive.

The CDR3 DNA reads TGCGCCAGCAGCTTGGGGGGCTCTATCCCCTATAATTCACCCCTCCACTTT. This sequence encodes CASSLGGSIPYNSPLHF. J is TRBJ1-6 and V is TRBV5-1; D is possibly TRBD1 (5 bases). This CDR3 spans 17 amino acids. CDR1 and CDR2 (germline): SGHRS, YFSETQ. V was pared by 0 bases and J by 2 bases, with 12 bases between.

The chain uses TRBV7-3 and TRBJ2-5; 9 bases are a match to TRBD2. After removal of 1 base from V and 2 bases from J, the junction contained 2 bases not matched to a gene. The CDR3 has 15 amino acids. Germline CDR1 reads SGHTA; CDR2 reads FQGTGA. The CDR3 nucleotides are TGTGCCAGCAGCTTAATGGCGGGGGGGCAAGAGACCCAGTACTTC. This codes for CASSLMAGGQETQYF.

The chain has TRBV9 and TRBJ2-5, with 11 bases identical to TRBD2. This CDR3 comprises 15 residues. The germline gives CDR1 SGDLS, CDR2 YYNGEE. The junction had 3 bases not matched to a gene; V was cut back by 0 bases and J by 5 bases. CDR3 residues: CASSVGPSGGETQYF. The CDR3 DNA is TGTGCCAGCAGCGTAGGTCCTAGCGGGGGGGAGACCCAGTACTTC.

This chain joins TRBV7-2 and TRBJ2-2, with 7 bases aligning to TRBD2. Germline V gene lookup returns CDR1 SGHTA and CDR2 FQGNSA. V was pared by 2 bases and J by 4 bases, with 1 base of the junction left unmatched. The CDR3 totals 14 residues. In DNA form, the CDR3 reads TGTGCCAGCAGCTTAATAGCGGGCACCGGGGAGCTGTTTTTT. Its protein is CASSLIAGTGELFF. The full variable domain, in which reference TRBV7-2 and TRBJ2-2 provide the parts outside the CDR3, is GAGVSQSPSNKVTEKGKDVELRCDPISGHTALYWYRQSLGQGLEFLIYFQGNSAPDKSGLPSDRFSAERTGGSVSTLTIQRTQQEDSAVYLCASSLIAGTGELFFGEGSRLTVL.

The V and J genes are TRBV30 and TRBJ1-5; D might be TRBD1 (5 bases). This CDR3 is built from 16 residues. Germline V gives CDR1 GTSNPN, CDR2 SVGIG (reference sequence). The V gene lost 2 bases and the J gene lost 3 bases, with 17 bases spanning the gap. The CDR3 region has the DNA TGTGCCTGGAGTCCGATACGGGGGGGGTCCAATCAGCCCCAGCATTTT. It translates to CAWSPIRGGSNQPQHF.

This chain joins TRBV28 and TRBJ1-1; TRBD1 matches 8 bases. V dropped 7 bases and J dropped 0; count of bases not matched to a gene: 4. CDR3 length equals 14 residues. The germline gives CDR1 MDHEN, CDR2 SYDVKM. CDR3 in DNA: TGTGCCAGCACCCCAGGGGGCTTGAACACTGAAGCTTTCTTT. It encodes CASTPGGLNTEAFF.

This chain uses TRBV9 with TRBJ1-3; 10 bases are a match to TRBD1. Germline V gene sequence: CDR1 SGDLS, CDR2 YYNGEE. Trimming at V came to 3 bases and at J to 3 bases, leaving 6 bases not matched to a gene. The CDR3 has 16 amino acids. The CDR3 is CASSEPGQGFGNTIYF. CDR3 coding DNA: TGTGCCAGCAGCGAACCGGGACAGGGGTTTGGAAACACCATATATTTT.

The chain recombines TRBV7-2 with TRBJ1-5; no reliable D call. Trimming took 3 bases from V and 4 from J, leaving 16 bases between them. This CDR3 region has 16 residues. Germline CDR1 is SGHTA and CDR2 is FQGNSA. CDR3: CASSLAGAGLNQPQHF. CDR3 DNA sequence: TGTGCCAGCAGCTTGGCAGGTGCCGGACTAAATCAGCCCCAGCATTTT.

This clone was detected only once. V gene TRBV2 combines with J gene TRBJ1-5, with D possibly TRBD1 on 5 matching bases. Trimming took off 2 bases at V and 2 bases at J, with 7 bases between the two ends. The CDR3 totals 14 residues. CDR1 SNHLY and CDR2 FYNNEI come from the germline V gene. The CDR3 spells CASSEFRGNQPQHF. CDR3 coding DNA: TGTGCCAGCAGTGAATTCAGGGGCAATCAGCCCCAGCATTTT.

The genes are TRBV30 and TRBJ2-2, with a tentative D call TRBD1 (6 bases). The CDR3 is 13 amino acids. V was pared by 5 bases and J by 7 bases, with 14 bases between. From germline, CDR1 is GTSNPN and CDR2 SVGIG (reference sequence). The CDR3: CAWQEQGVGELFF. CDR3 coding DNA: TGTGCCTGGCAGGAACAGGGTGTCGGGGAGCTGTTTTTT. Using reference TRBV30 and TRBJ2-2 for the parts outside the CDR3, the full variable domain is SQTIHQWPATLVQPVGSPLSLECTVEGTSNPNLYWYRQAAGRGLQLLFYSVGIGQISSEVPQNLSASRPQDRQFILSSKKLLLSDSGFYLCAWQEQGVGELFFGEGSRLTVL.

This clone was observed a few times. The V gene is TRBV27, the J gene TRBJ2-7; no definite D call. V lost 5 bases and J 0 bases, leaving 5 bases between the germline ends. Germline assignment: CDR1 MNHEY and CDR2 SMNVEV (reference sequence). The CDR3 runs 12 residues. The CDR3 here is CASSVNSYEQYF. The CDR3 nucleotides read TGTGCCAGCAGTGTTAACTCCTACGAGCAGTACTTC.

J is TRBJ2-7 and V is TRBV5-4, with 9 bases fitting TRBD1. With V trimmed by 4 bases and J by 7 bases, 9 bases remained unmatched. Germline V gene data show CDR1 as SGHNT and CDR2 as YYREEE (reference sequence). This CDR3 is built from 14 residues. The DNA of the CDR3 is TGTGCCAGCAGCGATGGGACAGGGAGTTGGGAGCAGTACTTC. This gives the protein CASSDGTGSWEQYF.

This clone has just one count. This sequence joins TRBV28 and TRBJ2-2; no clear D gene. The germline V gene has CDR1 MDHEN and CDR2 SYDVKM. V was cut by 4 bases and J by 1 base, with 10 bases left in between. This CDR3 contains 15 residues. Written as DNA, the CDR3 is TGTGCCAGCAGTTACGTGGGCCTGAACACCGGGGAGCTGTTTTTT. This sequence encodes CASSYVGLNTGELFF.

The CDR3 loop is CASSPSGISYNEQFF. In DNA, the CDR3 is TGTGCCAGCAGCCCGAGCGGGATCTCCTACAATGAGCAGTTCTTC. The chain recombines TRBV5-4 with TRBJ2-1, with 7 nucleotides matching TRBD2. This CDR3 has 15 residues. Germline CDR1 SGHNT, CDR2 YYREEE (reference sequence). With 4 bases clipped from V and 0 bases from J, the junction kept 4 bases outside the gene matches.

The rearrangement joins TRBV27 to TRBJ2-7; no reliable D call. CDR3 length: 13 residues. V was shortened by 4 bases and J by 0 bases, with 7 bases between the two germline ends. Germline lookup yields CDR1 MNHEY and CDR2 SMNVEV (reference sequence). CDR3 amino acids: CASSSRSSYEQYF. CDR3 bases: TGTGCCAGCAGTTCAAGGAGCTCCTACGAGCAGTACTTC.

The rearrangement joins TRBV27 to TRBJ2-7; tentative D call: TRBD2 (6 bases). Germline V gene lookup returns CDR1 MNHEY and CDR2 SMNVEV (reference sequence). This CDR3 comprises 13 residues. V lost 3 bases, J lost 3 bases, and 9 bases lay in between. The CDR3 loop is CASSFGGLYEQYF. Here the CDR3 DNA reads TGTGCCAGCAGTTTCGGGGGACTCTACGAGCAGTACTTC.

The chain links TRBV4-1 to TRBJ2-7, with 8 bases fitting TRBD1. Trimming at V came to 0 bases and at J to 3 bases, leaving 7 bases not matched to a gene. The CDR3 is made up of 16 amino acids. Germline CDR1 reads MGHRA; CDR2 reads YSYEKL. The CDR3 protein is CASSQDSQGAFYEQYF. The CDR3 nucleotides read TGCGCCAGCAGCCAAGACTCGCAGGGGGCATTCTACGAGCAGTACTTC.

V is TRBV27 and J is TRBJ2-1; D is uncertain. V was trimmed by 5 bases and J by 1 base, leaving 9 bases between them. Germline-derived CDR1 and CDR2 are MNHEY and SMNVEV (reference sequence). This CDR3 has 14 amino acids. CDR3 DNA: TGTGCCAGCAGTCAGGTCCGTTCCTACAATGAGCAGTTCTTC. As protein: CASSQVRSYNEQFF.

The chain joins TRBV29-1 to TRBJ2-7; 7 bases line up with TRBD1. With V trimmed by 3 bases and J by 2 bases, 4 bases remained unmatched. The CDR3 runs to 13 residues. From germline, CDR1 is SQVTM and CDR2 ANQGSEA. CDR3 sequence (DNA): TGCAGCGTTGAGGGACAGACAACCTACGAGCAGTACTTC. The encoded protein is CSVEGQTTYEQYF.

The rearrangement uses TRBV5-1 and TRBJ1-2, with 8 nucleotides matching TRBD1. This CDR3 comprises 14 residues. Germline CDR1 reads SGHRS; CDR2 reads YFSETQ. J gave up 4 bases and V 2 bases, and 4 bases lay outside the gene matches. This CDR3 is CASSFTGGFYGYTF. The CDR3 DNA is TGCGCCAGCAGCTTCACAGGGGGGTTCTATGGCTACACCTTC.

The table lists this clone with a count of one. The V gene is TRBV27, the J gene TRBJ1-1, with 8 bases lining up with TRBD1. CDR3 length equals 15 residues. Germline lookup yields CDR1 MNHEY and CDR2 SMNVEV (reference sequence). V was pared by 6 bases and J by 5 bases, with 11 bases of the junction left unmatched. CDR3 DNA: TGTGCCAGCAGCCCGCGGGGGCAGGGGGCGACTGAAGCTTTCTTT. Translated: CASSPRGQGATEAFF.

This chain links TRBV7-9 with TRBJ2-7; tentative D call: TRBD2 (6 bases). The CDR3 is made up of 16 amino acids. The germline gives CDR1 SEHNR, CDR2 FQNEAQ (reference sequence). The V end was cut by 3 bases, the J end by 2 bases, with 17 bases between. The CDR3 spells CASSFTGPSVTYEQYF. The CDR3 DNA reads as TGTGCCAGCAGCTTTACGGGGCCTAGCGTAACCTACGAGCAGTACTTC.

About this clone itself: Other nucleotide sequences from this sample produce the same CDR3. The chain links TRBV18 to TRBJ2-3; D remains ambiguous. Per the germline V gene, CDR1 is KGHSH and CDR2 is LQKENI. The CDR3 is 14 amino acids. The V and J ends lost 1 base and 2 bases respectively, with 7 bases between them. The CDR3 bases are TGTGCCAGCTCACCACTAGCCTCCACAGATACGCAGTATTTT. This sequence encodes CASSPLASTDTQYF. Combining the CDR3 with reference TRBV18 and TRBJ2-3 gives the whole variable domain NAGVMQNPRHLVRRRGQEARLRCSPMKGHSHVYWYRQLPEEGLKFMVYLQKENIIDESGMPKERFSAEFPKEGPSILRIQQVVRGDSAAYFCASSPLASTDTQYFGPGTRLTVL.

The chain carries TRBV13 and TRBJ2-7, with TRBD2 as a possible D gene (5 bases). Germline CDR1 is PRHDT and CDR2 is FYEKMQ (reference sequence). CDR3 length equals 14 residues. Trimming removed 3 bases at V and 3 bases at J, with 12 bases between. DNA of the CDR3: TGTGCCAGCAGCTTCCTACTAGGGAACTACGAGCAGTACTTC. As protein: CASSFLLGNYEQYF.